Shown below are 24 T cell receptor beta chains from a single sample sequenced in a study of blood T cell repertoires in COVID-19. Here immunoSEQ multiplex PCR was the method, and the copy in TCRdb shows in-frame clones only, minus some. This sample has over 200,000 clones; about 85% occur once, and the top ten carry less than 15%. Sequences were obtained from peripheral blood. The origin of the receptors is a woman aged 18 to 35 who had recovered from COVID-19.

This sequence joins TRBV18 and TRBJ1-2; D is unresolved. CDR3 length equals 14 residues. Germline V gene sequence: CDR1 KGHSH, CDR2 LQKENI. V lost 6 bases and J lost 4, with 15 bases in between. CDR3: CASSRMPTTYGYTF. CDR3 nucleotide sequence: TGTGCCAGCTCGCGCATGCCTACTACCTATGGCTACACCTTC.

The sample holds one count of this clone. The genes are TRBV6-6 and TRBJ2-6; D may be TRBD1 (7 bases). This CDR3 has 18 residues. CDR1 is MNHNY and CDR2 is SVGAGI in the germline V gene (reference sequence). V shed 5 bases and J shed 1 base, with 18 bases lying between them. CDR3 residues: CASSRLLAGGSGANVLTF. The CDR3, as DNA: TGTGCCAGCAGTCGCCTACTAGCAGGGGGATCTGGGGCCAACGTCCTGACTTTC.

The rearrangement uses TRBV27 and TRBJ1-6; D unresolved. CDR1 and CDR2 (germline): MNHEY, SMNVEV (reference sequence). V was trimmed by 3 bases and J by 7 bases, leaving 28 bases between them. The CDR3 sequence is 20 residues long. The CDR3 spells CASSFTQNPGLKSRNSPLHF. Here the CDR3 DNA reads TGTGCCAGCAGTTTCACGCAAAACCCAGGACTAAAAAGCAGAAATTCACCCCTCCACTTT.

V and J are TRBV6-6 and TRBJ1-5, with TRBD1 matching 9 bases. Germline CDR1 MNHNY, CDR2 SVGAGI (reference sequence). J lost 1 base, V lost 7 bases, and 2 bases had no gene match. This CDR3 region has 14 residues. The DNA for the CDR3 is TGTGCCAGCAATGGACAGGGGAGCAATCAGCCCCAGCATTTT. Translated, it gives CASNGQGSNQPQHF.

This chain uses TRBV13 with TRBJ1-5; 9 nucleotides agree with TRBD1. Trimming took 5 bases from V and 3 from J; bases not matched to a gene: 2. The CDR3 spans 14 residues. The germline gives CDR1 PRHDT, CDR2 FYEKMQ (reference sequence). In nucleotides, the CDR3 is TGTGCCAGCAGCGGGACAGGGCCCAATCAGCCCCAGCATTTT. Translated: CASSGTGPNQPQHF.

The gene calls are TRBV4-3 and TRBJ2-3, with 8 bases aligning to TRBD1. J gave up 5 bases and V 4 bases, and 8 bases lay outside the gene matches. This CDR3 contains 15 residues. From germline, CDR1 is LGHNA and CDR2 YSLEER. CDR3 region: CASSLVDRAKDTQYF. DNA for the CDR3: TGCGCCAGCAGCCTTGTGGACAGGGCTAAAGATACGCAGTATTTT.

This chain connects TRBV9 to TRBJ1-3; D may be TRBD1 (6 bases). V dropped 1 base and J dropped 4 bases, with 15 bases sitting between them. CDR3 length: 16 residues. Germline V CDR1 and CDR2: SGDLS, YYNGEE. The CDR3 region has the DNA TGTGCCAGCAGCGTATACTCCGGGACACGAGGAAACACCATATATTTT. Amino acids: CASSVYSGTRGNTIYF.

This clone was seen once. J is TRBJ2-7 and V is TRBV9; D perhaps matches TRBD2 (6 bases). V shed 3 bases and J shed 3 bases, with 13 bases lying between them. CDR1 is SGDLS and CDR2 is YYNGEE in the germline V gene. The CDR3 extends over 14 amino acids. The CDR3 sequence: CASSAGTAGYEQYF. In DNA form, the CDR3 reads TGTGCCAGCAGCGCTGGGACTGCCGGCTACGAGCAGTACTTC. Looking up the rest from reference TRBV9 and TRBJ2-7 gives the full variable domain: DSGVTQTPKHLITATGQRVTLRCSPRSGDLSVYWYQQSLDQGLQFLIQYYNGEERAKGNILERFSAQQFPDLHSELNLSSLELGDSALYFCASSAGTAGYEQYFGPGTRLTVT.

The CDR3 here is CASSYGLAGGGEQFF. CDR3 coding DNA: TGTGCCAGCAGTTACGGACTAGCGGGAGGAGGTGAGCAGTTCTTC. The chain has TRBV27 and TRBJ2-1; 14 bases are shared with TRBD2. The CDR3 contains 15 residues. Trimming took 4 bases from V and 9 from J; bases not matched to a gene: 5. Germline CDR1 and CDR2: MNHEY and SMNVEV (reference sequence).

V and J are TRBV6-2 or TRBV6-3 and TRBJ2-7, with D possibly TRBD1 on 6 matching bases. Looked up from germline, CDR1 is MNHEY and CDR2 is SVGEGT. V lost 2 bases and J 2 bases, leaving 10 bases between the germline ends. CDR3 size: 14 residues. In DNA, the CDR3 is TGTGCCAGCAGTTACAGGGGGAACGCCTACGAGCAGTACTTC. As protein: CASSYRGNAYEQYF.

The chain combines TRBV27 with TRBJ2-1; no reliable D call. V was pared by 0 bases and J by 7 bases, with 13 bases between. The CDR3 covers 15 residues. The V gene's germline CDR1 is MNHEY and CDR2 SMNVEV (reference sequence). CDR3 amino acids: CASSLSPNGQNEQFF. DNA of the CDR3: TGTGCCAGCAGTTTATCGCCTAACGGTCAAAATGAGCAGTTCTTC.

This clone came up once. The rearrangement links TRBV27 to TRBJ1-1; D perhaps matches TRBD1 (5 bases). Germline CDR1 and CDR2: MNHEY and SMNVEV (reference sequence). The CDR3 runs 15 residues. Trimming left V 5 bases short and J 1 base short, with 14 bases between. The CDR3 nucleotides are TGTGCCAGCAGTCCTACAGGCGAGGCGAACACTGAAGCTTTCTTT. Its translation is CASSPTGEANTEAFF.

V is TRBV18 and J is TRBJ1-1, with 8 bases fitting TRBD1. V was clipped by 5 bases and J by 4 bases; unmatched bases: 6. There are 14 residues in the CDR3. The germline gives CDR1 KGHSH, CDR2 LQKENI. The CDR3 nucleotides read TGTGCCAGCTCAACGGACAGGGCGGGCACTGAAGCTTTCTTT. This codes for CASSTDRAGTEAFF.

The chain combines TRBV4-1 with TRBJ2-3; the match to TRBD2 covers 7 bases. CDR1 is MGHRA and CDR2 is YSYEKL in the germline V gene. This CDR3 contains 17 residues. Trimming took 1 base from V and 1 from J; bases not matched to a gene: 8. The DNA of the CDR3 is TGCGCCAGCAGCCAAGCGGGAGCGGGAAGGCGCACAGATACGCAGTATTTT. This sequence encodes CASSQAGAGRRTDTQYF.

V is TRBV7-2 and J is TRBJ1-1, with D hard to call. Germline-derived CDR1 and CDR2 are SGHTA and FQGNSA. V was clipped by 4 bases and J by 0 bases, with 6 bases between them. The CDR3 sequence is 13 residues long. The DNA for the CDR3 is TGTGCCAGCAGCTCCCACATGAACACTGAAGCTTTCTTT. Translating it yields CASSSHMNTEAFF.

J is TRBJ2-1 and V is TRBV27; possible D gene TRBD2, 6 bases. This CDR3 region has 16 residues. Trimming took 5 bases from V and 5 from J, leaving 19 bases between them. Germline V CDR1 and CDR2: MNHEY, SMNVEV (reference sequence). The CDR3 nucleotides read TGTGCCAGCAGTGCCGGGACTCAGACGTGGAACAATGAGCAGTTCTTC. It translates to CASSAGTQTWNNEQFF.

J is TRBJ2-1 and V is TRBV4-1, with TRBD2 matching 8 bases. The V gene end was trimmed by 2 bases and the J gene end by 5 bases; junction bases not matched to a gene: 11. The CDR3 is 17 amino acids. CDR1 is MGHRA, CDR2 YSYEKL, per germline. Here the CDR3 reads CASSQPFRREAHNEQFF. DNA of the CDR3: TGCGCCAGCAGCCAACCGTTCAGGCGGGAGGCCCACAATGAGCAGTTCTTC.

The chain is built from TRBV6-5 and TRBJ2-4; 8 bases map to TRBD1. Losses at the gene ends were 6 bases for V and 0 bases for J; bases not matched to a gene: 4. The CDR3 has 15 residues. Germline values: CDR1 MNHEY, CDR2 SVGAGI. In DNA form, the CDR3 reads TGTGCCAGCAGCCAAACAGGGGGAGCCAAAAACATTCAGTACTTC. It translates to CASSQTGGAKNIQYF.

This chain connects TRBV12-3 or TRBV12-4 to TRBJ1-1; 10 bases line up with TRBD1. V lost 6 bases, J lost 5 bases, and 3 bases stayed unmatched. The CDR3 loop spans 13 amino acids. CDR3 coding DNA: TGTGCCAGCAGGCGGACAGGGGGGACTGAAGCTTTCTTT. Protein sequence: CASRRTGGTEAFF.

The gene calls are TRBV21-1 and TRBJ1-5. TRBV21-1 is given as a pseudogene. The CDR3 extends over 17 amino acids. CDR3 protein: CASSKCRGSGSNQPQHF. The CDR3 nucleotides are TGTGCCAGCAGCAAATGTCGGGGGAGTGGTAGCAATCAGCCCCAGCATTTT.

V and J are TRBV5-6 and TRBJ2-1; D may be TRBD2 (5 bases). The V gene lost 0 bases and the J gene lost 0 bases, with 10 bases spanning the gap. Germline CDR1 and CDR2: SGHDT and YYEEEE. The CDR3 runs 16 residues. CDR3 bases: TGTGCCAGCAGCTTGGGCGGGTGGAGCTCCTACAATGAGCAGTTCTTC. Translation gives CASSLGGWSSYNEQFF.

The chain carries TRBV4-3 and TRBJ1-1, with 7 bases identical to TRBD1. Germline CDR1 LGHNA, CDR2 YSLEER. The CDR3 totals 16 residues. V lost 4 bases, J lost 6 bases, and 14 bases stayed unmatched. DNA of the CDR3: TGCGCCAGCAGCCCAGGTATTGGGACAGAACTCGCTGAAGCTTTCTTT. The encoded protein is CASSPGIGTELAEAFF.

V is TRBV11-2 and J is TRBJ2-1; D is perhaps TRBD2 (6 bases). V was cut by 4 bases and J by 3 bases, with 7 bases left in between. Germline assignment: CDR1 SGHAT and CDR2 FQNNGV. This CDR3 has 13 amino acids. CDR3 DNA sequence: TGTGCCAGCAGCTCGGGACTCTACAATGAGCAGTTCTTC. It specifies CASSSGLYNEQFF.

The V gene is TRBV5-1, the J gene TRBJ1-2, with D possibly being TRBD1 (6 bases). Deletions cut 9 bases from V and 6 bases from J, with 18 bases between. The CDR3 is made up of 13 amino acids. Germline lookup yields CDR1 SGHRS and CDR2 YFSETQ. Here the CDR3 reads CAITYRENDGYTF. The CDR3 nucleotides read TGCGCCATAACGTACAGGGAAAACGATGGCTACACCTTC. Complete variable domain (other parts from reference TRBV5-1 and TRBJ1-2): KAGVTQTPRYLIKTRGQQVTLSCSPISGHRSVSWYQQTPGQGLQFLFEYFSETQRNKGNFPGRFSGRQFSNSRSEMNVSTLELGDSALYLCAITYRENDGYTFGSGTRLTVV.